This T cell receptor (beta chain) was sequenced for a study of tumor-infiltrating lymphocytes in localized non-small cell lung cancer. Per the germline V gene, CDR1 is MNHNS and CDR2 is SASEGT. CDR3 size: 13 residues. V was trimmed by 2 bases and J by 9 bases, leaving 13 bases between them. TCRdb's table, derived via immunoSEQ multiplex PCR, lists solely in-frame clones and lacks some. The sample includes about 16,000 clones, 75% seen only once; the top ten take over 7.5%. The J gene is TRBJ1-1, the V gene TRBV6-1; D remains ambiguous. This TCR derives from a human donor with non-small cell lung cancer. Sequencing used lung tumor tissue. This CDR3 reads CASSEKAPIKAFF. CDR3 coding DNA: TGTGCCAGCAGTGAAAAGGCACCGATTAAAGCTTTCTTT.